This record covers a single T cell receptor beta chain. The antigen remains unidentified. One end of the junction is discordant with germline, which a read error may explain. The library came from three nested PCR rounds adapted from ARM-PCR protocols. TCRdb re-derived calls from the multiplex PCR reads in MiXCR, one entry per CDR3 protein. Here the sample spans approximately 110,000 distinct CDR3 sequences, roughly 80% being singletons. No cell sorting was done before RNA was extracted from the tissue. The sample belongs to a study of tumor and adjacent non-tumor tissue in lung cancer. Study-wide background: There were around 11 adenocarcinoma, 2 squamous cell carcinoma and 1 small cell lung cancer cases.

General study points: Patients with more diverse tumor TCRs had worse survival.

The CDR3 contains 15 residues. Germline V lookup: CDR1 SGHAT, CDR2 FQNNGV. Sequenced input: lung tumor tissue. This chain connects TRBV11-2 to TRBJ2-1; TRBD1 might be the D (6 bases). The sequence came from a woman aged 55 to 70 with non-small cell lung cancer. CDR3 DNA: TGTGTCAGCAGTCCGGACCTGACAGGTTACAATGAGCAGTTCTTC. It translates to CVSSPDLTGYNEQFF.